Listed below are T cell receptor beta chains from one sample, sequenced in a study of Graves' ophthalmopathy and Graves' hyperthyroidism. MiXCR was run by TCRdb on the multiplex PCR reads, yielding one entry per CDR3 protein. Here the sample spans over a million distinct CDR3 sequences, about two fifths being singletons. Sequencing input: peripheral blood or thyroid tissue (not recorded which). The receptor set was obtained from an adult man with Graves' hyperthyroidism. Both conserved end residues are part of each CDR3. A D gene is named only where the DNA matches it firmly. Only part of the rows carry a size: once, few, many, or a class if the clone is expanded.

d_gene | abundance | len | j_gene | v_gene | CDR3nt | CDR3aa
. | few | 14 | TRBJ1-1 | TRBV18 | TGCGCCAGCTCACCGGCGGGAGTTAACACTGAAGCTTTCTTT | CASSPAGVNTEAFF
TRBD2 | . | 14 | TRBJ2-5 | TRBV7-9 | TGTGCCAGCAGCCCATGGACTAGCTCGGAGACCCAGTACTTC | CASSPWTSSETQYF
. | . | 13 | TRBJ1-5 | TRBV10-3 | TGTGCCAGCAGTGAGGGGCGACGACAGGCCCAGCATTTT | CASSEGRRQAQHF
. | many | 16 | TRBJ1-3 | TRBV5-1 | TGCGCCAGCAGCTTGGAGGGCAAGCCCTCTGGAAACACCATATATTTT | CASSLEGKPSGNTIYF
TRBD1 | many | 14 | TRBJ1-1 | TRBV12-3/TRBV12-4 | TGTGCCAGCAGTTTTTGGACAGGGGGTGTGGGAGCTTTCTTT | CASSFWTGGVGAFF
TRBD2 | few | 14 | TRBJ2-7 | TRBV20-1 | TGCAGTGCTCCAAACAGCGGGGGGGCCTACGAGCAGTACTTC | CSAPNSGGAYEQYF
. | many | 15 | TRBJ1-2 | TRBV7-2 | TGTGCCAGCAGCTTAGCGGGGGGGCGAAACTATGGCTACACCTTC | CASSLAGGRNYGYTF
. | . | 12 | TRBJ2-7 | TRBV6-4 | TGTGCCAGCAAGTCAGGGATGGACGAGCAGTACTTC | CASKSGMDEQYF
. | many | 13 | TRBJ1-5 | TRBV12-3/TRBV12-4 | TGTGCCAGCAAGGGGATCGGCAATCAGCCCCAGCATTTT | CASKGIGNQPQHF
TRBD2 | . | 18 | TRBJ2-5 | TRBV12-3/TRBV12-4 | TGTGCCAGCCGGGGCCTTGGACTAGCGGGGGGGCCCCGGGAGACCCAGTACTTC | CASRGLGLAGGPRETQYF
. | many | 13 | TRBJ1-5 | TRBV2 | TGTGCCAGCAGTGAAGGGGAAAATCAGCCCCAGCATTTT | CASSEGENQPQHF
. | once | 15 | TRBJ2-7 | TRBV6-6 | TGTGCCAGCAGGATAATGGATAACTCCTCTTACGAGCAGTACTTC | CASRIMDNSSYEQYF
TRBD1 | . | 16 | TRBJ1-1 | TRBV7-9 | TGTGCCAGCAGCCATCCGGGACAGGGGACGAGGACTGAAGCTTTCTTT | CASSHPGQGTRTEAFF
. | many | 15 | TRBJ2-7 | TRBV7-9 | TGTGCCAGCAGCTTAAGTATCGGACAGCCCTACGAGCAGTACTTC | CASSLSIGQPYEQYF
TRBD1 | few | 15 | TRBJ1-2 | TRBV12-3/TRBV12-4 | TGTGCCAGCAGTTCGCCGACAGGGAAGAACTATGGCTACACCTTC | CASSSPTGKNYGYTF
. | few | 14 | TRBJ2-2 | TRBV11-2 | TGTGCCAGCAGCTTAGTCGAGCCCGTCGGGGAGCTGTTTTTT | CASSLVEPVGELFF
TRBD1 | . | 13 | TRBJ1-2 | TRBV25-1 | TGTGCCAGCCAAGACAGGGGGTTAGGGGGCTACACCTTC | CASQDRGLGGYTF
. | . | 12 | TRBJ1-2 | TRBV2 | TGTGCCAGCAGTGTGTCCGCCCGAGGCTACACCTTC | CASSVSARGYTF
. | . | 15 | TRBJ2-2 | TRBV10-3 | TGTGCCATCAGTGTAACTAGCTTGAACACCGGGGAGCTGTTTTTT | CAISVTSLNTGELFF
. | . | 17 | TRBJ2-7 | TRBV15 | TGTGCCACCAGCAGAGATCGGGGAAGCAGGAGCTCCTACGAGCAGTACTTC | CATSRDRGSRSSYEQYF
TRBD2 | . | 15 | TRBJ2-7 | TRBV2 | TGTGCCAGCAGTCAACTAGCGGGCTTCTCCTACGAGCAGTACTTC | CASSQLAGFSYEQYF
. | many | 14 | TRBJ1-5 | TRBV20-1 | TGCAGTGCTAGAGTGTGGACAGGCAATCAGCCCCAGCATTTT | CSARVWTGNQPQHF